The 17 T cell receptor beta chains given below trace back to one sample, sequenced in a study of T cell clonotyping in hematopoietic cell transplantation. Profiled with immunoSEQ multiplex PCR; TCRdb holds only in-frame clones, not every one. Of about 14,000 clones in the sample, 94% are singletons; the top ten hold around 4.3%. Sequencing used PBMCs, obtained 30 days after allogeneic stem cell transplant. These receptors were taken from a male patient between 60 and 69 years old who had an allogeneic stem cell transplant from an unrelated donor, so the T cells may come from the graft donor. Some clones in this sample may be carry-over from other donors' samples.

This chain joins TRBV6-5 and TRBJ2-3; 7 bases are a match to TRBD2. Germline assignment: CDR1 MNHEY and CDR2 SVGAGI. The junction had 5 bases not matched to a gene; V was cut back by 1 base and J by 4 bases. This CDR3 region has 15 residues. Written as DNA, the CDR3 is TGTGCCAGCAGTTACTTTGCGGGGGATGCAGATACGCAGTATTTT. Translated: CASSYFAGDADTQYF.

The CDR3 sequence: CASSQLLGTGISANEKLFF. The CDR3 DNA follows: TGCGCCAGCAGCCAATTACTAGGGACAGGGATATCGGCTAATGAAAAACTGTTTTTT. The genes are TRBV4-1 and TRBJ1-4; 9 bases match TRBD1. Germline CDR1 MGHRA, CDR2 YSYEKL. Trimming took 2 bases from V and 3 from J; bases not matched to a gene: 13. The CDR3 runs to 19 residues.

In this sample, this clone turned up once. The chain employs TRBV4-3 and TRBJ1-1, with D hard to call. The germline gives CDR1 LGHNA, CDR2 YSLEER. There are 14 residues in the CDR3. Trimming removed 4 bases from V and 3 bases from J, with 12 bases in between. CDR3 bases: TGCGCCAGCAGCCGGTTACTTGGGGACACTGAAGCTTTCTTT. Its protein product is CASSRLLGDTEAFF.

V and J are TRBV11-2 and TRBJ2-3, with a possible D match to TRBD2 (5 bases). The germline gives CDR1 SGHAT, CDR2 FQNNGV. The CDR3 extends over 16 amino acids. Deletions cut 1 base from V and 2 bases from J, with 13 bases between. CDR3 coding DNA: TGTGCCAGCAGCTTAGTAGACTACCTATTCACAGATACGCAGTATTTT. Protein product: CASSLVDYLFTDTQYF.

V usage is TRBV30 and J usage is TRBJ2-5; D is unclear. CDR1 and CDR2 from the germline V gene are GTSNPN and SVGIG (reference sequence). There are 15 residues in the CDR3. Trimming shortened V by 2 bases and J by 4 bases, and 17 bases separated the two germline ends. This chain's CDR3 is CAWSPGPRRRETQYF. CDR3 DNA sequence: TGTGCCTGGAGTCCCGGACCACGAAGGCGAGAGACCCAGTACTTC.

CDR3 sequence: CASSLTPDRFTNYGYTF. The DNA for the CDR3 is TGTGCCAGCAGCTTAACCCCGGACAGGTTCACTAACTATGGCTACACCTTC. The rearrangement joins TRBV7-3 to TRBJ1-2; 7 bases are a match to TRBD1. The germline V gene has CDR1 SGHTA and CDR2 FQGTGA. The CDR3 totals 17 residues. Trimming took 0 bases from V and 0 from J; bases not matched to a gene: 7.

The gene calls are TRBV13 and TRBJ2-7; D might be TRBD1 (6 bases). Trimming removed 5 bases from V and 7 bases from J, with 18 bases in between. Germline V lookup: CDR1 PRHDT, CDR2 FYEKMQ (reference sequence). CDR3 size: 14 residues. CDR3 residues: CASSLGQGIGEQYF. The CDR3 DNA reads TGTGCCAGCAGCCTGGGGCAGGGGATCGGGGAGCAGTACTTC.

V and J are TRBV7-9 and TRBJ1-4, with D possibly being TRBD1 (6 bases). The CDR3 is 15 amino acids. V lost 5 bases and J 4 bases, leaving 14 bases between the germline ends. CDR1 SEHNR and CDR2 FQNEAQ come from the germline V gene (reference sequence). The CDR3 loop reads CASSHPGDNNEKLFF. The CDR3 DNA reads as TGTGCCAGCAGCCATCCCGGGGACAATAATGAAAAACTGTTTTTT.

This clone appeared once. The chain links TRBV7-9 to TRBJ2-7; either TRBD1 or TRBD2 may fit D (5 bases each). In germline, CDR1 is SEHNR, CDR2 FQNEAQ (reference sequence). The CDR3 covers 18 residues. V was trimmed by 4 bases and J by 5 bases, leaving 27 bases between them. Written as DNA, the CDR3 is TGTGCCAGCAGCTCGTATGGAACGTACTTCTACGGGGCGAACGAGCAGTACTTC. The encoded protein is CASSSYGTYFYGANEQYF.

A word on this clone: Germline is not matched at one junction end, which may reflect a read error. This rearrangement joins TRBV5-1 to TRBJ2-7, with 7 bases matching TRBD2. The CDR3 is 12 amino acids. Germline CDR1 is SGHRS and CDR2 is YFSETQ. The CDR3 nucleotides are TGCGCCAGCAGCCCACGGGGGGAGGGCCAGGTATTC. Its translation is CASSPRGEGQVF. The whole variable domain, filled in from reference TRBV5-1 and TRBJ2-7, reads KAGVTQTPRYLIKTRGQQVTLSCSPISGHRSVSWYQQTPGQGLQFLFEYFSETQRNKGNFPGRFSGRQFSNSRSEMNVSTLELGDSALYLCASSPRGEGQVFGPGTRLTVT.

This chain uses TRBV9 with TRBJ2-7, with D perhaps TRBD1 (5 bases). The CDR3 totals 15 residues. V was cut by 4 bases and J by 0 bases, with 14 bases left in between. Per germline, CDR1 SGDLS and CDR2 YYNGEE. The CDR3 nucleotides are TGTGCCAGCAGCTGGGGCCCTCTCGGCTCCTACGAGCAGTACTTC. Translating it yields CASSWGPLGSYEQYF.

V and J are TRBV6-1 and TRBJ1-1; no reliable D call. The length of the CDR3 is 14 residues. CDR1 and CDR2 (germline): MNHNS, SASEGT. V dropped 4 bases and J dropped 0 bases, with 9 bases sitting between them. The CDR3 spells CASSGSRLNTEAFF. CDR3 coding DNA: TGTGCCAGCAGTGGGTCCAGGCTGAACACTGAAGCTTTCTTT.

This chain uses TRBV7-9 with TRBJ2-5; 9 positions agree with TRBD2. The CDR3 length is 16 residues. CDR1 and CDR2 (germline): SEHNR, FQNEAQ (reference sequence). V gave up 3 bases and J gave up 1 base; unmatched junction bases: 6. Here the CDR3 reads CASSFRASGAQETQYF. The DNA for the CDR3 is TGTGCCAGCAGCTTCCGGGCTAGCGGGGCCCAAGAGACCCAGTACTTC.

The chain couples TRBV7-9 to TRBJ1-1, with 9 bases that match TRBD1. The CDR3 contains 17 residues. Germline V gives CDR1 SEHNR, CDR2 FQNEAQ (reference sequence). The J segment lost 3 bases and the V segment lost 5 bases, leaving 13 bases of the junction unmatched. For the CDR3, the DNA is TGTGCCAGCAGCCTCAGACCGGGACAGGGCCATGACACTGAAGCTTTCTTT. Protein product: CASSLRPGQGHDTEAFF.

The chain carries TRBV4-1 and TRBJ1-3, with D unclear. Germline V gene sequence: CDR1 MGHRA, CDR2 YSYEKL. V lost 2 bases, J lost 2 bases, and 10 bases lay in between. The CDR3 is 15 amino acids. The CDR3 region is CASSQPLRAGNTIYF. The CDR3 DNA is TGCGCCAGCAGCCAACCCCTTCGAGCTGGAAACACCATATATTTT.

This clone showed up just once. CDR3 DNA sequence: TGTGCCAGCAGCTTAGTACCCCCAGGGGAGCAGTACTTC. Translation: CASSLVPPGEQYF. The J gene is TRBJ2-7, the V gene TRBV7-2; D is perhaps TRBD1 (5 bases). Germline CDR1 is SGHTA and CDR2 is FQGNSA. The length of the CDR3 is 13 residues. The V and J ends lost 1 base and 7 bases respectively, with 11 bases between them. The entire variable domain, with the rest obtained from reference TRBV7-2 and TRBJ2-7, is as follows: GAGVSQSPSNKVTEKGKDVELRCDPISGHTALYWYRQSLGQGLEFLIYFQGNSAPDKSGLPSDRFSAERTGGSVSTLTIQRTQQEDSAVYLCASSLVPPGEQYFGPGTRLTVT.

The chain links TRBV6-6 to TRBJ1-1, with D possibly being TRBD1 (5 bases). Germline V gene data show CDR1 as MNHNY and CDR2 as SVGAGI (reference sequence). The CDR3 length is 15 residues. V gave up 10 bases and J gave up 4 bases, with 22 bases separating them. The CDR3 here is CATREPSTATTEAFF. CDR3 sequence (DNA): TGTGCCACTCGAGAGCCCTCGACAGCGACCACTGAAGCTTTCTTT.